One T cell receptor (beta chain) is described in this entry. Clones were sequenced by immunoSEQ multiplex PCR, and TCRdb holds only the in-frame ones, with some missing. The table shows 35,000 to 45,000 clones, with around 90% occurring only once. This record comes from a study of blood T cell repertoires in COVID-19. The CDR3 consists of 16 residues. V was trimmed by 5 bases and J by 8 bases, leaving 22 bases between them. CDR1 is LNHDA, CDR2 SQIVND, per germline (reference sequence). This TCR derives from a man aged 55 to 70 with acute or convalescent COVID-19. The rearrangement joins TRBV19 to TRBJ1-3; D possibly corresponds to TRBD1 (6 bases). Sample: peripheral blood. The CDR3 loop is CASSRSGPSGGDTIYF. In DNA form, the CDR3 reads TGTGCCAGTAGTCGTTCCGGGCCCTCGGGGGGCGACACCATATATTTT.